A single sample gave rise to the 16 T cell receptor beta chains below, sequenced in a study of early stage breast cancer tumors. The repertoire was sequenced with immunoSEQ multiplex PCR; TCRdb's copy has only in-frame clones and lacks some. Here the sample spans about 51,000 clones, about three quarters being singletons. Sample: blood. These receptors were collected from a person between 35 and 49 years old with breast cancer.

This clone was seen only a few times. V usage is TRBV27 and J usage is TRBJ2-1; TRBD2 matches at 7 bases. Germline V gene lookup returns CDR1 MNHEY and CDR2 SMNVEV (reference sequence). CDR3 length equals 16 residues. Trimming took 8 bases from V and 7 from J; bases not matched to a gene: 17. Written as DNA, the CDR3 is TGTGCCAGCCGTAGGAGTTCGCGGGAGTTTCGAAATGAGCAGTTCTTC. It specifies CASRRSSREFRNEQFF.

The chain recombines TRBV30 with TRBJ1-5; 9 bases are a match to TRBD1. CDR3 length: 15 amino acids. CDR1 GTSNPN and CDR2 SVGIG come from the germline V gene (reference sequence). The V gene end was trimmed by 2 bases and the J gene end by 0 bases; junction bases not matched to a gene: 2. The CDR3 DNA is TGTGCCTGGAGTACAGGGGGCTATAGCAATCAGCCCCAGCATTTT. This translates into CAWSTGGYSNQPQHF.

J is TRBJ2-7 and V is TRBV6-1; D tentatively fits TRBD1 or TRBD2 (5 bases each). The CDR3 covers 13 residues. The germline CDR1 and CDR2 sequences are MNHNS and SASEGT. Trimming cost V 3 bases and J 3 bases, with 9 bases left between them. The CDR3 protein is CASSEQRGYEQYF. DNA of the CDR3: TGTGCCAGCAGTGAGCAGAGGGGCTACGAGCAGTACTTC.

J is TRBJ2-3 and V is TRBV6-1, with 7 bases lining up with TRBD2. V gave up 4 bases and J gave up 7 bases; unmatched junction bases: 14. The length of the CDR3 is 16 residues. CDR1 is MNHNS, CDR2 SASEGT, per germline. In DNA, the CDR3 is TGTGCCAGCAGTGCTAACCAGGGAGGGTATTCGAATACGCAGTATTTT. Residues: CASSANQGGYSNTQYF.

V gene TRBV7-2 combines with J gene TRBJ2-5, with D unclear. V was cut by 5 bases and J by 2 bases, with 15 bases left in between. Germline V gene data show CDR1 as SGHTA and CDR2 as FQGNSA. CDR3 length: 15 residues. The CDR3 DNA reads as TGTGCCAGCAGCCCCGACCAGGACCTTCAAGAGACCCAGTACTTC. It is translated as CASSPDQDLQETQYF.

The V call is TRBV10-3, the J call TRBJ2-7; D may be TRBD1 or TRBD2 (5 bases each). Deletions cut 3 bases from V and 4 bases from J, with 16 bases between. CDR1 is ENHRY and CDR2 is SYGVKD in the germline V gene. The CDR3 extends over 15 amino acids. CDR3 sequence: CAISDVGDPGYEQYF. The CDR3 nucleotides are TGTGCCATCAGTGACGTGGGGGACCCGGGGTACGAGCAGTACTTC.

This chain uses TRBV12-5 with TRBJ1-5; D uncertain. CDR1 is LGHNT and CDR2 is FRNRAP in the germline V gene. This CDR3 is built from 10 residues. Trimming shortened V by 9 bases and J by 6 bases, and 6 bases separated the two germline ends. The CDR3 DNA follows: TGTGCTAGGGCAGTTCAGCCCCAGCATTTT. This codes for CARAVQPQHF.

This clone was seen a few times. The V call is TRBV2, the J call TRBJ2-2, with 7 bases identical to TRBD1. Germline-derived CDR1 and CDR2 are SNHLY and FYNNEI. J gave up 6 bases and V 5 bases, and 0 bases lay outside the gene matches. The CDR3 length is 12 residues. The CDR3: CASSQGAGELFF. CDR3 DNA: TGTGCCAGCAGTCAGGGGGCCGGGGAGCTGTTTTTT.

V and J are TRBV6-6 and TRBJ1-5; possibly TRBD1 for D (5 bases). CDR3 length: 13 residues. Per the germline V gene, CDR1 is MNHNY and CDR2 is SVGAGI (reference sequence). Trimming cost V 9 bases and J 0 bases, with 9 bases left between them. CDR3 loop: CASTDNSNQPQHF. CDR3 nucleotides: TGTGCCAGTACGGACAATAGCAATCAGCCCCAGCATTTT.

V is TRBV5-4 and J is TRBJ1-4; D is unresolved. This CDR3 spans 13 amino acids. In germline, CDR1 is SGHNT, CDR2 YYREEE (reference sequence). V lost 3 bases to trimming and J lost 7 bases, with 10 bases between them. In DNA, the CDR3 is TGTGCCAGCAGCTCCGGACGGGGTGAAAAACTGTTTTTT. Translation gives CASSSGRGEKLFF.

This sequence joins TRBV19 and TRBJ1-5; TRBD1 might be the D (6 bases). The CDR3 extends over 16 amino acids. Looked up from germline, CDR1 is LNHDA and CDR2 is SQIVND (reference sequence). The V end lost 0 bases, the J end lost 4 bases, and 13 bases lay between the germline ends. The CDR3 is CASSIDETGTNQPQHF. In DNA form, the CDR3 reads TGTGCCAGTAGTATAGACGAAACAGGGACAAATCAGCCCCAGCATTTT. The full variable domain, completed using reference TRBV19 and TRBJ1-5, is DGGITQSPKYLFRKEGQNVTLSCEQNLNHDAMYWYRQDPGQGLRLIYYSQIVNDFQKGDIAEGYSVSREKKESFPLTVTSAQKNPTAFYLCASSIDETGTNQPQHFGDGTRLSIL.

The chain joins TRBV30 to TRBJ2-3; possibly TRBD1 or TRBD2 for D (5 bases each). The germline gives CDR1 GTSNPN, CDR2 SVGIG (reference sequence). With 5 bases removed from V and 6 bases from J, the gap between germline ends came to 9 bases. CDR3 length equals 11 residues. The CDR3 DNA reads as TGTGCCTGGGCCGGGGCTGATACGCAGTATTTT. Translated, it gives CAWAGADTQYF.

The CDR3 sequence: CAWSAGPGPQYF. CDR3 DNA sequence: TGTGCCTGGAGCGCCGGGCCTGGTCCGCAGTATTTT. The gene calls are TRBV30 and TRBJ2-3; no clear D gene. The CDR3 totals 12 residues. Looked up from germline, CDR1 is GTSNPN and CDR2 is SVGIG (reference sequence). Trimming left V 3 bases short and J 10 bases short, with 14 bases between.

The chain is built from TRBV5-1 and TRBJ2-1; 14 bases are shared with TRBD2. The CDR3 sequence is 19 residues long. CDR1 and CDR2 (germline): SGHRS, YFSETQ. Trimming at V came to 0 bases and at J to 3 bases, leaving 8 bases not matched to a gene. CDR3 nucleotide sequence: TGCGCCAGCAGCTTGGCCGGGACTAGCGGGGGCCGCGGCTACAATGAGCAGTTCTTC. Protein: CASSLAGTSGGRGYNEQFF.

This clone was counted a few times. The rearrangement uses TRBV7-9 and TRBJ2-7; TRBD1 agrees at 7 bases. The CDR3 has 13 amino acids. Germline assignment: CDR1 SEHNR and CDR2 FQNEAQ (reference sequence). Losses at the gene ends were 2 bases for V and 3 bases for J; bases not matched to a gene: 1. The CDR3 nucleotides read TGTGCCAGCAGCTTACCAGGGGGCTACGAGCAGTACTTC. This codes for CASSLPGGYEQYF.

The V gene is TRBV5-6, the J gene TRBJ2-7; 8 bases are shared with TRBD1. In germline, CDR1 is SGHDT, CDR2 YYEEEE. The ends lost 5 bases at V and 4 bases at J; junction bases unmatched: 14. This CDR3 has 16 residues. CDR3 coding DNA: TGTGCCAGCAGATCCTCATACAGGGGGAACTTATACGAGCAGTACTTC. Its translation is CASRSSYRGNLYEQYF.